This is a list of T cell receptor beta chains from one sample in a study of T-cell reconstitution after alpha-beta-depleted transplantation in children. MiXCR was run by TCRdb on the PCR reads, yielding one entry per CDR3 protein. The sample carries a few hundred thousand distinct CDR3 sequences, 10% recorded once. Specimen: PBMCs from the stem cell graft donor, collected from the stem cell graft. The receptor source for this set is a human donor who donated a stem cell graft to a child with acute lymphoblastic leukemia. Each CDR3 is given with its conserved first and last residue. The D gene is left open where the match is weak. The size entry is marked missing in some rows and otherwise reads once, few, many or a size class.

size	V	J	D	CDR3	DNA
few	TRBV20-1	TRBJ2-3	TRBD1	CSATPGQGAGRGFTDTQYF	TGCAGTGCTACCCCCGGACAGGGGGCGGGAAGGGGATTCACAGATACGCAGTATTTT
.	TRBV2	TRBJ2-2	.	CASSALGLANTGELFF	TGTGCCAGCAGTGCCCTGGGTCTCGCGAACACCGGGGAGCTGTTTTTT
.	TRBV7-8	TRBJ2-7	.	CASSLGTDNEQYF	TGTGCCAGCAGCCTAGGAACGGATAACGAGCAGTACTTC
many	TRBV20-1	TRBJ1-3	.	CSASLAGNTIYF	TGCAGTGCTAGTTTGGCTGGAAACACCATATATTTT
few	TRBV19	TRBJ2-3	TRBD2	CASSPAGTSGASPDTQYF	TGTGCCAGTAGTCCCGCCGGGACTAGCGGGGCCTCCCCGGATACGCAGTATTTT
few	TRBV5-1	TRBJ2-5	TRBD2	CASSLGRGASGQETQYF	TGCGCCAGCAGCTTGGGTCGTGGGGCTAGCGGGCAAGAGACCCAGTACTTC
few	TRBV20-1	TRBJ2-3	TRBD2	CSARGGLAGSTDTQYF	TGCAGTGCCCGTGGGGGACTAGCGGGGAGCACAGATACGCAGTATTTT
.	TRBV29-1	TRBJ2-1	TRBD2	CSVVTGGVGEQFF	TGCAGCGTTGTGACGGGAGGGGTAGGGGAGCAGTTCTTC
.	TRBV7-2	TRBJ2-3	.	CASSSIGGPPDTQYF	TGTGCCAGCAGTTCAATCGGGGGCCCGCCAGATACGCAGTATTTT
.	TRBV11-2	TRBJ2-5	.	CASSSWDLPEAQYF	TGTGCCAGCAGCTCCTGGGACTTACCTGAGGCCCAGTACTTC
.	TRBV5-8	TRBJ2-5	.	CASSLESGYQETQYF	TGTGCCAGCAGCTTGGAGTCTGGGTACCAAGAGACCCAGTACTTC
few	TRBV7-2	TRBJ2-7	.	CASSFRPPEQYF	TGTGCCAGCAGCTTCAGGCCCCCCGAGCAGTACTTC
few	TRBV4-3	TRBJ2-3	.	CASSQDGPRRGTDTQYF	TGCGCCAGCAGCCAAGACGGTCCCCGGAGGGGAACAGATACGCAGTATTTT
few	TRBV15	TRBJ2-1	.	CATSLLAREQFF	TGTGCCACCAGCCTTCTAGCGCGGGAGCAGTTCTTC
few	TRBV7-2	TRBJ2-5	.	CASSLASTRETQYF	TGTGCCAGCAGCTTAGCCTCCACCCGGGAGACCCAGTACTTC